This T cell receptor (beta chain) was identified in a study of T-cell reconstitution after alpha-beta-depleted transplantation in children (dated by TCRdb to the mid-2010s). For the wider study: T-cell immune reconstitution after TCRalphabeta/CD19-depleted allogeneic hematopoietic cell transplantation in children was quantitatively tracked in the study by means of TCR repertoire profiling. Results the study describes overall, beyond this receptor: The apparently early alphabetaT-cell count recovery about two months after transplant was reportedly dependent on only several hundred rapidly expanded clones derived from non-depleted graft cells. In some patients, the high TCRbeta diversity seen at day 60 was put down to recipient T cells and intrathymic progenitors that had survived conditioning. The frequencies of hyperexpanded clones fell over the following months, and after one year, T-cell counts and TCRbeta diversity were mostly attributed to newly produced T cells.

Points on this clonotype: The antigen it binds to is not known. Base qualities are not at hand, and no much larger clone is one base apart.

The library was generated by PCR. This sample was sequenced with an Illumina HiSeq 2500. To normalize quantification of the TCRbeta repertoire, the TCR libraries were built with molecular barcoding that relied on unique molecular identifiers. The public reads were quality trimmed at Q25 with fastp and then assembled into clones with MiXCR by TCRdb, keeping productive beta chains. CDR3 protein duplicates are merged, each entry listing the most common genes and DNA. This sample holds a few hundred thousand distinct CDR3 sequences; 43% were observed only once. The ten most abundant clones make up 27% of the sample. Sample treatment or condition, as interpreted from the label and publication: allogeneic hematopoietic cell transplantation with graft depleted of TCRalphabeta T cells and CD19 B cells. TCRalphabeta/CD19-depleted allogeneic hematopoietic cell grafts were given to the transplant recipients, all of whom were children.

The sequence derives from a girl aged 2-9 years with aplastic anemia, due to receive a stem cell transplant. The sequencing used PBMCs, collected before TCRalphabeta/CD19-depleted stem cell transplant.

Read as DNA, the sequence is TGTGCCAGCAGGAGGTTACCCGGGACAGGGGAATACGAGCAGTACTTC. This is translated as CASRRLPGTGEYEQYF. The sequence is built from TRBV6-1 and TRBJ2-7, with 10 bases aligning to TRBD1. The germline V gene supplies CDR1 MNHNS and CDR2 SASEGT. Its CDR3 holds 16 amino acids, cysteine through phenylalanine. Only the CDR3 region is kept as DNA, spanning 48 bases read in frame from base 1. Compared with germline, V lacks 6 bases and J lacks 4 bases; bases without a gene match: 12.